This T cell receptor beta chain was recovered during a study of blood T cells in healthy people across ages (dated by TCRdb to between 2015 and 2016). For context, the study as a whole: Template switching captured roughly one uniquely barcoded TCR beta cDNA molecule per two T cells in model experiments. The donors were divided into four age groups: young (average roughly 15 years), middle-aged (about 40), aged (roughly 66) and long-lived (roughly 82). To avoid experimental bias, donors of different ages were distributed randomly across sequencing lanes. The study measured age-related changes in TCR beta repertoire diversity using deep sequencing normalized with unique cDNA molecular identifiers. The study analyzed two additional independent replicas of 1 million unique cDNA reads from the same blood draw for two donors, one aged 18 to 30 and one aged 80 or older. What the research found in general, with its limitations: Estimates of total diversity based on one million sequenced T cells were regarded as lower bounds and as underestimates. Conclusive comparison of naive and antigen-experienced compartments was prevented by the profiling of bulk unsorted PBMCs. Observed TCR beta diversity per million T cells fell roughly linearly with age, and a significant reduction was already apparent by age roughly 41. Because donor CMV infection status was unknown, age-related changes in expanded clonotypes were potentially confounded. Compared with the aged group, the long-lived group had more naive CD4+ T cells, fewer expanded clones and increased TCR diversity, a pattern suggesting age selection. There was a strong correlation between observed TCR beta diversity and the percentage of naive T cells measured by flow cytometry.

A remark on this clonotype: No cognate antigen has been identified for it. No base quality values were provided; no much bigger clone lies one nucleotide off.

Per the germline V gene (reference sequence), SEHNR is the CDR1 and FQNEAQ is the CDR2. Trimming costs V 4 bases and J 1 base, and their ends lie 22 bases apart. The CDR3 spans 18 residues, from the cysteine through the phenylalanine. Only the CDR3 DNA stays, 54 bases, in frame from base 1. Library generation was performed with 5' RACE. Sequencing relied on an Illumina HiSeq 2500. The second PCR ran for roughly 7 to 12 cycles and used a J-beta primer mix along with a sample-barcoded 5' primer. Each TCR beta cDNA molecule received a unique molecular identifier from a template-switch 5' adaptor carrying 12 random nucleotides. At least 3 million CDR3-containing paired-end reads were obtained from each sample. First-strand cDNA synthesis was performed from all RNA using the Mint cDNA synthesis kit, with priming by a TRBC-specific oligonucleotide. Following uracil-DNA glycosylase treatment, a first 18-cycle PCR with universal primers M1SS and BC2_uni_R was performed on all cDNA. From the authors' description of their analysis: Normalization of each sample was performed by random selection of 1 million high-quality reads, each carrying a distinct molecular identifier. Instead of being binned into consensus sequences, reads that shared molecular identifiers were thrown out. MiTCR, set to a Q25 quality threshold and the strictest error-elimination algorithm, was used for CDR3 identification, clonotype clustering and error correction. A nonparametric unseen species model with Euler transformation was used to estimate lower-bound total TCR beta diversity. TCRdb applied fastp at Q25 and MiXCR to the public reads, then kept only in-frame beta chains. Each record represents a unique CDR3 protein, reported with the most common genes and DNA among its rows. The V and J calls shown here were made by TCRdb, not taken from the authors' results. The sample has almost 800,000 distinct CDR3 sequences on record, about three fifths of them singletons. Roughly 22% of the sample comes from the top ten.

Donors were about 36 systemically healthy Caucasian individuals from Russia aged roughly 6 to 90 years. Approximately 9.3 milliliters of peripheral blood were collected from each donor into EDTA-treated Vacutainer tubes. PBMCs were isolated by Ficoll-Paque density-gradient centrifugation, with at least 7 million obtained per sample. Trizol reagent was used to extract total RNA from the PBMCs, yielding at least 5.5 micrograms per sample. For every donor, an aliquot of PBMCs went through flow cytometry to measure the percentages of naive CD45RAhigh/CD27high T cells. This clonotype was obtained from a man aged 30 to 45 in good health. The chain is assembled from TRBV7-9 and TRBJ2-5; the D gene is perhaps TRBD1 or TRBD2, as each covers 5 bases. The sequenced sample was blood. DNA sequence: TGTGCCAGCAGCTCGACGTATTATATGACAGAGGGCCAAGAGACCCAGTACTTC. It specifies CASSSTYYMTEGQETQYF.